This T cell receptor (beta chain) appears in the sequencing data of a study of blood T cell repertoires in COVID-19. Overall study: The United States, Italy and Spain were the sources of the acute and convalescent COVID-19 samples.

The CDR3 contains 13 residues. Germline V CDR1 and CDR2: LNHDA, SQIVND (reference sequence). V was cut by 3 bases and J by 2 bases, with 8 bases left in between. Authors' processing steps: Estimation of nucleated cell counts relied on the amplification of reference gene primers. Profiling relied on immunoSEQ multiplex PCR, and the TCRdb table lists in-frame clones only, not all of them. V, J and clone size derive from that table, while D and trimming were established from the DNA sequence. This sample carries a few hundred thousand clones, roughly 86% of them seen once, and the ten largest clones take about 3%.

The chain joins TRBV19 to TRBJ2-7; unclear D gene. This TCR was recovered from a man in his fifties or sixties with acute or convalescent COVID-19. Sequencing was done on a sample of peripheral blood. CDR3 residues: CASSMGAAYEQYF. The DNA for the CDR3 is TGTGCCAGTAGTATGGGCGCCGCCTACGAGCAGTACTTC.